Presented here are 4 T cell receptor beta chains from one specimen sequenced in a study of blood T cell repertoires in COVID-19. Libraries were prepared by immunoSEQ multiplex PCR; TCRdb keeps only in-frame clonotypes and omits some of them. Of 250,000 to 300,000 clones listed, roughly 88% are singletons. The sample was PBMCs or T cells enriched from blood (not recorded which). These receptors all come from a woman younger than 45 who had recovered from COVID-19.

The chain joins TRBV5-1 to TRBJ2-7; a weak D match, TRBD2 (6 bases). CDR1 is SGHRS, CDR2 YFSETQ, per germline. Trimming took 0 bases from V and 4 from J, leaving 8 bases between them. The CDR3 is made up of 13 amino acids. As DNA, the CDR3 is TGCGCCAGCAGCTTGGCGGCGGGATACGAGCAGTACTTC. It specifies CASSLAAGYEQYF.

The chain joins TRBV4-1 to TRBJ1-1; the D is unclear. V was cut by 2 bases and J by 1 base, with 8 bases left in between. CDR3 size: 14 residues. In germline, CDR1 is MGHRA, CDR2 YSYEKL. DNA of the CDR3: TGCGCCAGCAGCCAATTGGGAGAGAACACTGAAGCTTTCTTT. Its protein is CASSQLGENTEAFF.

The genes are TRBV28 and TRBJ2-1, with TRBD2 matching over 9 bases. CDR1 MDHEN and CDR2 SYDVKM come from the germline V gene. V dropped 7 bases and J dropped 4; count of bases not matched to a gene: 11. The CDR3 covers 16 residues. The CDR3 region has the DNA TGTGCCAGCACCTCGCGACTAGCGGTAAATTACAATGAGCAGTTCTTC. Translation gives CASTSRLAVNYNEQFF.

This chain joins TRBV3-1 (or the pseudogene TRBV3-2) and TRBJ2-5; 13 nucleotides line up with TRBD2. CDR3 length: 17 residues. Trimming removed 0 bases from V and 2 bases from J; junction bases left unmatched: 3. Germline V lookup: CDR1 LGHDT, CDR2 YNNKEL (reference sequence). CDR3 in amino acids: CASSQELLAGGQETQYF. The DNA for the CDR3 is TGTGCCAGCAGCCAAGAATTACTAGCGGGGGGGCAAGAGACCCAGTACTTC.